A single TCR beta chain is shown here with its context. Antigen specificity is unknown. The run depth of the assay was deep. The table came from immunoSEQ multiplex PCR; TCRdb's copy has only in-frame clones and leaves some out. The sample carries about 2.1 million clones, around 95% recorded once. The germline CDR1 and CDR2 sequences are MDHEN and SYDVKM. This CDR3 has 12 residues. V lost 4 bases to trimming and J lost 6 bases, with 7 bases between them. Terminally differentiated effector memory CD45RA+ cells were excluded by CCR7 positive selection of CD45RO-negative cells. This sample is drawn from a study of shared clonotypes between healthy human individuals. Study-level information: CD8 memory received one plate per donor, CD8 naive two, CD4 memory three and CD4 naive three. Points from the study as a whole: The four-donor shared clonotypes exceeded non-shared clonotypes in generation probability, with non-shared ones scoring lower. The diversity represented, both genetic and in exposure history, was limited by few donors.

The sequence was obtained from a man younger than 35 in good health. Some clones in this sample may be carry-over from other donors' samples. The sequenced sample was naive CD8+ T cells from PBMCs. The chain joins TRBV28 to TRBJ1-3, with D unclear. The CDR3 nucleotides read TGTGCCAGCAGTTGGCTCTCAAACACCATATATTTT. Its translation is CASSWLSNTIYF.